The clone carrying this T cell receptor (beta chain) has just a few counts. Its target is not known. Trimming at V came to 5 bases and at J to 7 bases, leaving 13 bases not matched to a gene. The CDR3 consists of 16 residues. The germline V gene encodes CDR1 SGHTA and CDR2 FQGTGA. The sample comes from a study of PD-L1 blockade in urothelial cancer. Study information: Once treatment had started, blood was analyzed at 3 weeks (second dose) and again at 6 weeks.

Noted time point: pretreatment peripheral blood. Study observations and caveats: Below-median pretreatment blood TCR clonality predicted better survival.

Clones were sequenced by immunoSEQ multiplex PCR, and TCRdb holds only the in-frame ones, with some missing. The table records 70,000 to 80,000 clones, approximately 86% of them present only once. The sequence was collected from a man between 40 and 49 years old with urothelial cancer. The input for sequencing was PBMCs, taken around atezolizumab (anti-PD-L1) treatment. The J gene is TRBJ2-1, the V gene TRBV7-3; 8 nucleotides match TRBD1. The CDR3 protein is CASSPTLDRGSNEQFF. CDR3 DNA sequence: TGTGCCAGCAGCCCCACCCTAGACAGGGGTAGTAATGAGCAGTTCTTC.